Listed below are T cell receptor beta chains from one sample, sequenced in a study of human T cells and chemical hapten exposure. TCRdb reanalysed the RACE reads using MiXCR and keeps one entry per CDR3 protein. The table records roughly 80,000 distinct CDR3 sequences, 8.6% of them present only once. The sequencing input was whole blood. Source of these receptors: a female donor in good health. Some clones in this sample may be carry-over from other donors' samples. CDR3s include the opening cysteine and the closing phenylalanine or tryptophan. A D gene is named only where the DNA matches it firmly. Some rows have no size entry. The others give once, few or many, or a class for an expanded clone.

J gene,clone size,V gene,D gene,CDR3 DNA,CDR3 protein
TRBJ1-1,-,TRBV7-9,TRBD1,TGTGCCAGCAGCTCCCCGGCAGGGGGGGACACTGAAGCTTTCTTT,CASSSPAGGDTEAFF
TRBJ2-1,-,TRBV12-3/TRBV12-4,-,TGTGCCAGCAGTCCAGAGAGCAATGAGCAGTTCTTC,CASSPESNEQFF
TRBJ1-1,many,TRBV9,TRBD1,TGTGCCAGCAGCGCGATAACAGGGGGCGTCACTGAAGCTTTCTTT,CASSAITGGVTEAFF
TRBJ2-5,-,TRBV7-3,TRBD1,TGTGCCAGCAGCTCCGGGACAGGGAAAGAGACCCAGTACTTC,CASSSGTGKETQYF
TRBJ2-6,many,TRBV5-5,-,TGTGCCAGCAGCTTGGAGGTTAGGGCCTCTGGGGCCAACGTCCTGACTTTC,CASSLEVRASGANVLTF
TRBJ2-3,many,TRBV12-3/TRBV12-4,TRBD2,TGTGCCAGCAGTTACGGACTAGCGTCAGATACGCAGTATTTT,CASSYGLASDTQYF
TRBJ2-3,few,TRBV5-1,-,TGCGCCAGCAGCCCCCCGTCTAGCCTAACGCAGTATTTT,CASSPPSSLTQYF
TRBJ1-1,few,TRBV3-1,-,TGTGCCAGCAGCCAAGATCTCCGAGCTGAAGCTTTCTTT,CASSQDLRAEAFF
TRBJ2-1,-,TRBV10-3,TRBD2,TGTGCCATCAGTGAAGCCCTAGCGGGGGGTTACAATGAGCAGTTCTTC,CAISEALAGGYNEQFF
TRBJ2-7,few,TRBV29-1,-,TGCAGCGTTGGAGACAGCCGCCACTCCTACGAGCAGTACTTC,CSVGDSRHSYEQYF
TRBJ1-1,-,TRBV5-1,-,TGCGCCAGCAGCTTGGGAGCTGGAGGAACTGAAGCTTTCTTT,CASSLGAGGTEAFF
TRBJ2-7,-,TRBV7-2,-,TGTGCCAGCAGCTTCGACAGTTCCTACGAGCAGTACTTC,CASSFDSSYEQYF
TRBJ1-1,-,TRBV20-1,-,TGCAGTGCGCCCGACAGGATAATGAACACTGAAGCTTTCTTT,CSAPDRIMNTEAFF
TRBJ1-6,-,TRBV10-3,TRBD1,TGTGCCATCAGTGGGACAGGAAACCTATCACCCCTCCACTTT,CAISGTGNLSPLHF
TRBJ2-2,once,TRBV2,-,TGTGCCAGCAGTCCAACCCCGGGCCTATCCGGGGAGCTGTTTTTT,CASSPTPGLSGELFF
TRBJ1-1,few,TRBV4-1,-,TGCGCCAGCAGCCGTACCCAGGGTGCCACTGAAGCTTTCTTT,CASSRTQGATEAFF
TRBJ1-3,many,TRBV7-2,-,TGTGCCAGCAGCTTTGCGGGAGGCGGTGGAAACACCATATATTTT,CASSFAGGGGNTIYF
TRBJ1-5,many,TRBV20-1,-,TGCAGTGCTAGAGGACAGCCTAGCAGTGTACAGCCCCAGCATTTT,CSARGQPSSVQPQHF
TRBJ2-7,-,TRBV4-3,-,TGCGCCAGCAGCCAAGACAGGGGTTACGAGCAGTACTTC,CASSQDRGYEQYF
TRBJ2-5,-,TRBV6-1,-,TGTGCCAACAGTGAACAAGGGGGAGAGACCCAGTACTTC,CANSEQGGETQYF
TRBJ2-5,-,TRBV6-6,-,TGTGCCAGCAGTTACTCGATCAGGGGCTTAGAGACCCAGTACTTC,CASSYSIRGLETQYF
TRBJ2-7,-,TRBV7-8,-,TGTGCCAGCAGCCCGAGGACTGGGATTGGGGAGCAGTACTTC,CASSPRTGIGEQYF
TRBJ1-1,many,TRBV7-2,-,TGTGCCAGCAGCTTAATGATTGGGACATCTGGAGCTTTCTTT,CASSLMIGTSGAFF
TRBJ2-5,-,TRBV10-3,-,TGTGCCATCAGCCCCTCCCGGGGGATCCAAGAGACCCAGTACTTC,CAISPSRGIQETQYF
TRBJ1-1,few,TRBV15,TRBD1,TGTGCCACCAGCAGAGATGTGGTTATCAGGGGGCAAGAGAACACTGAAGCTTTCTTT,CATSRDVVIRGQENTEAFF
TRBJ2-3,few,TRBV10-3,TRBD1,TGTGCCATCACCGACGGACAGGGAAATACTGCAGATACGCAGTATTTT,CAITDGQGNTADTQYF
TRBJ2-6,-,TRBV10-3,-,TGTGCCATCAGTGAGTCCCCAGCTGGGGCCAACGTCCTGACTTTC,CAISESPAGANVLTF
TRBJ1-5,once,TRBV7-9,-,TGTGCCAGCAGCTCAGCTAAGGCAGGGGGCAATCAGCCCCAGCATTTT,CASSSAKAGGNQPQHF
TRBJ2-3,many,TRBV10-3,-,TGTGCCATCACCGGGGGACAAAGTGAGACAGATACGCAGTATTTT,CAITGGQSETDTQYF
TRBJ2-5,many,TRBV12-3/TRBV12-4,TRBD1,TGTGCCAGCAGTTACACTGGGACAGGGGGGAAGGAGACCCAGTACTTC,CASSYTGTGGKETQYF
TRBJ1-4,many,TRBV6-5,-,TGTGCCAGCTCAAAGGGGTCTAATGAAAAACTGTTTTTT,CASSKGSNEKLFF
TRBJ1-2,-,TRBV18,TRBD1,TGTGCCAGCTCACCACCGGGACAGGGGATCCGGGTCGGCTACACCTTC,CASSPPGQGIRVGYTF
TRBJ2-2,-,TRBV3-1,-,TGTGCCAGCAGCCTGTACACCGGGGAGCTGTTTTTT,CASSLYTGELFF
TRBJ2-7,-,TRBV7-3,TRBD1,TGTGCCAGCAGCTTAGGGACAGGGGCCCCTCCCTACGAGCAGTACTTC,CASSLGTGAPPYEQYF
TRBJ2-7,many,TRBV21-1,-,TGTGCCAGCAGCAAGGCATCAGGGTGTCTTGCCTACGAGCAGTACTTC,CASSKASGCLAYEQYF
TRBJ1-5,few,TRBV12-3/TRBV12-4,TRBD1,TGTGCCAGCAGTGAATCCGACAGGGGAAATCAGCCCCAGCATTTT,CASSESDRGNQPQHF
TRBJ1-1,-,TRBV12-3/TRBV12-4,-,TGTGCCAGCAGTTTGGGGTCGGAAGCTTTCTTT,CASSLGSEAFF
TRBJ1-5,few,TRBV2,TRBD1,TGTGCCAGCAGTGGGGACAGGGGGCTTCAGCCCCAGCATTTT,CASSGDRGLQPQHF
TRBJ2-3,many,TRBV10-3,TRBD1,TGTGCCATCAGGCCGGGACAGGGGTTCCCAGATACGCAGTATTTT,CAIRPGQGFPDTQYF
TRBJ2-6,many,TRBV29-1,-,TGCAGCGCCCGCCTCGAATCTGCGGCCAACGTCCTGACTTTC,CSARLESAANVLTF
TRBJ1-2,-,TRBV2,-,TGTGCCAGCAGTGAGGGTCCGACAGTTAATTTTACTAACTATGGCTACACCTTC,CASSEGPTVNFTNYGYTF
TRBJ1-2,-,TRBV5-4,TRBD1,TGTGCCAGCAGCTTGGCTAACAGGGGAACCGATGGCTACACCTTC,CASSLANRGTDGYTF
TRBJ2-2,few,TRBV11-1,TRBD1,TGTGCCAGCAGCTTCCCAGGGGGCGGAAACACCGGGGAGCTGTTTTTT,CASSFPGGGNTGELFF
TRBJ1-6,many,TRBV7-9,-,TGTGCCAGCAGCTTAAGCCCAGGGGAGAGCTCCTATAATTCACCCCTCCACTTT,CASSLSPGESSYNSPLHF
TRBJ2-2,-,TRBV28,TRBD2,TGTGCCAGCAGTTCGGCGGGGGGGTTTTATACCGGGGAGCTGTTTTTT,CASSSAGGFYTGELFF